The rows below give T cell receptor beta chains drawn from one sample of a study of response to subunit inactivated influenza vaccine. A single record per CDR3 protein comes from TCRdb applying MiXCR to the RT-PCR reads. The table shows roughly 500,000 distinct CDR3 sequences, with 15% to 20% occurring only once. This material consisted of CD4+ T cells sorted from PBMCs, taken around 25 months after vaccination. Receptors originate from a man between 45 and 75 years old who received an inactivated influenza vaccine. The CDR3 runs from the conserved cysteine through the conserved F or W. The D gene is left open where the match is weak. For some rows the clone size is stated as once, few or many, or as a class when expanded; others skip it.

size,V,J,D,CDR3,DNA
few,TRBV5-6,TRBJ2-3,NA,CASSGSPTTSTDTQYF,TGTGCCAGCAGCGGAAGTCCGACAACTAGCACAGATACGCAGTATTTT
many,TRBV5-1,TRBJ2-2,NA,CASSLQGTGELFF,TGTGCCAGCAGCCTACAGGGCACCGGGGAGCTGTTTTTT
few,TRBV20-1,TRBJ2-5,NA,CSAHGARGETQYF,TGCAGTGCTCACGGGGCAAGGGGAGAGACCCAGTACTTC
NA,TRBV21-1,TRBJ2-3,NA,CASSNILAGTIGTDTQYF,TGTGCCAGCAGCAATATACTAGCGGGAACCATCGGCACAGATACGCAGTATTTT
NA,TRBV12-3/TRBV12-4,TRBJ2-7,TRBD2,CASRTSGRAGYEQYF,TGTGCCAGCAGGACTAGCGGGAGGGCCGGCTACGAGCAGTACTTC
many,TRBV12-3/TRBV12-4,TRBJ1-1,NA,CASSLNHPEAFF,TGTGCCAGCAGTCTCAATCACCCTGAAGCTTTCTTT
NA,TRBV7-9,TRBJ2-1,TRBD2,CASSDGTSGGNEQFF,TGTGCCAGCAGCGACGGGACTAGCGGGGGGAATGAGCAGTTCTTC
NA,TRBV29-1,TRBJ2-7,NA,CSVVRGQYF,TGCAGCGTTGTCCGGGGTCAGTACTTC
few,TRBV2,TRBJ2-1,TRBD1,CASIAGTGIAGLEQFF,TGTGCCAGCATTGCCGGGACAGGGATCGCCGGCCTTGAGCAGTTCTTC
NA,TRBV7-8,TRBJ2-7,TRBD1,CASSLALGQGVYEQYF,TGTGCCAGCAGCTTAGCGCTTGGGCAGGGGGTCTACGAGCAGTACTTC
many,TRBV7-9,TRBJ2-5,NA,CASRAQAQETQYF,TGTGCCAGCAGGGCGCAGGCCCAAGAGACCCAGTACTTC
NA,TRBV6-2/TRBV6-3,TRBJ1-5,NA,CASNGRFNQPQHF,TGTGCCAGCAACGGGAGGTTCAATCAGCCCCAGCATTTT
few,TRBV11-2,TRBJ2-7,NA,CASSLDLGGGASYEQYF,TGTGCCAGCAGCTTAGATCTGGGAGGGGGCGCCTCCTACGAGCAGTACTTC
NA,TRBV20-1,TRBJ2-3,NA,CSARDQVADTQYF,TGCAGTGCTAGAGATCAGGTGGCAGATACGCAGTATTTT
few,TRBV12-3/TRBV12-4,TRBJ2-1,NA,CASSLRTLQNEQFF,TGTGCCAGCAGTTTGAGGACTTTACAGAATGAGCAGTTCTTC
few,TRBV25-1,TRBJ1-1,NA,CASRGVGQATEAFF,TGTGCCAGCAGGGGGGTTGGGCAGGCCACTGAAGCTTTCTTT
NA,TRBV5-1,TRBJ1-1,TRBD1,CASSLGQGVGTEAFF,TGCGCCAGCAGCTTGGGACAGGGGGTCGGAACTGAAGCTTTCTTT
many,TRBV7-2,TRBJ2-7,NA,CASSFRGASYEQYF,TGTGCCAGCAGCTTTCGGGGGGCCTCTTACGAGCAGTACTTC
many,TRBV7-2,TRBJ2-3,TRBD2,CASSPGLAGDTQYF,TGTGCCAGCAGCCCGGGACTAGCGGGGGATACGCAGTATTTT
NA,TRBV5-1,TRBJ2-5,TRBD2,CASSPGLAGNQETQYF,TGCGCCAGCAGCCCGGGACTAGCGGGTAACCAAGAGACCCAGTACTTC
NA,TRBV4-3,TRBJ2-7,NA,CASSQEPGWEQYF,TGCGCCAGCAGCCAAGAACCGGGCTGGGAGCAGTACTTC
few,TRBV12-3/TRBV12-4,TRBJ2-7,NA,CASSLMTGVGEQYF,TGTGCCAGCAGCCTTATGACGGGAGTGGGCGAGCAGTACTTC
many,TRBV5-1,TRBJ1-2,TRBD1,CASSLEGGRNYGYTF,TGCGCCAGCAGCTTGGAAGGGGGCAGGAACTATGGCTACACCTTC
few,TRBV11-2,TRBJ2-1,TRBD2,CASSLEPGLGPNEQFF,TGTGCCAGCAGCTTAGAACCGGGACTAGGACCCAATGAGCAGTTCTTC
NA,TRBV10-3,TRBJ1-1,NA,CAISELGQPAFF,TGTGCCATCAGTGAGTTAGGGCAGCCGGCTTTCTTT
many,TRBV3-1,TRBJ2-7,TRBD2,CASRAERGAQYF,TGTGCCAGCAGAGCTGAGCGGGGTGCGCAGTACTTC
many,TRBV15,TRBJ2-3,NA,CATSTIISTDTQYF,TGTGCCACCAGCACCATCATCTCTACAGATACGCAGTATTTT
few,TRBV5-5,TRBJ1-4,NA,CASSLEAGPEEKLFF,TGTGCCAGCAGCTTGGAAGCAGGGCCTGAGGAAAAACTGTTTTTT
few,TRBV27,TRBJ1-1,TRBD1,CASSLYAAGGRGTNTEAFF,TGTGCCAGCAGTTTATACGCCGCGGGGGGCAGGGGGACGAACACTGAAGCTTTCTTT
few,TRBV6-2/TRBV6-3,TRBJ2-3,TRBD2,CASRTASGTSTDTQYF,TGTGCCAGCAGAACGGCTAGCGGGACTAGCACAGATACGCAGTATTTT
few,TRBV10-3,TRBJ2-3,TRBD2,CAISVKASGGATQYF,TGTGCCATCAGTGTAAAGGCTAGCGGGGGTGCAACGCAGTATTTT
NA,TRBV20-1,TRBJ1-5,NA,CSARAFSQPQHF,TGCAGTGCTAGAGCGTTTAGTCAGCCCCAGCATTTT
NA,TRBV12-3/TRBV12-4,TRBJ2-6,NA,CASRTGKYSGANVLTF,TGTGCCAGCAGGACGGGTAAATACTCTGGGGCCAACGTCCTGACTTTC
few,TRBV20-1,TRBJ1-4,NA,CSARGDDEKLFF,TGCAGTGCTAGGGGGGACGACGAAAAACTGTTTTTT
NA,TRBV6-1,TRBJ1-5,TRBD1,CASRTGQHNQPQHF,TGTGCCAGCAGGACGGGACAGCACAATCAGCCCCAGCATTTT
NA,TRBV19,TRBJ1-3,NA,CASSISYRQLSGNTIYF,TGTGCCAGTAGTATATCTTACAGGCAACTGTCCGGAAACACCATATATTTT
NA,TRBV5-1,TRBJ2-7,NA,CASKRDAGTYEQYF,TGCGCCAGCAAGAGGGACGCTGGAACCTACGAGCAGTACTTC
few,TRBV15,TRBJ2-1,TRBD2,CATSRDRLAGGSNEQFF,TGTGCCACCAGCAGAGATCGGTTAGCGGGAGGTTCCAATGAGCAGTTCTTC
NA,TRBV5-6,TRBJ1-1,NA,CASSRGQYAFF,TGTGCCAGCAGCAGGGGCCAGTATGCTTTCTTT
NA,TRBV2,TRBJ1-2,NA,CASSAQGNYGYTF,TGTGCCAGCAGTGCTCAGGGAAACTATGGCTACACCTTC
few,TRBV2,TRBJ2-7,NA,CASSVSREQYF,TGTGCCAGCAGTGTTAGTCGCGAGCAGTACTTC
few,TRBV5-1,TRBJ2-1,TRBD1,CASSLAGQSSNEQFF,TGCGCCAGCAGCTTGGCGGGACAGAGCAGCAATGAGCAGTTCTTC
few,TRBV30,TRBJ2-7,NA,CAWSGHKDSSYEQYF,TGTGCCTGGAGTGGCCACAAAGATAGCTCCTACGAGCAGTACTTC
many,TRBV7-8,TRBJ1-1,NA,CASGSRGIGGTEAFF,TGTGCCAGCGGGAGCAGGGGTATTGGAGGCACTGAAGCTTTCTTT
NA,TRBV20-1,TRBJ1-2,NA,CSATINGYTF,TGCAGTGCAACGATTAATGGCTACACCTTC
NA,TRBV6-2/TRBV6-3,TRBJ2-2,TRBD2,CASTSGAGSGELFF,TGTGCCAGCACCAGCGGGGCCGGTTCCGGGGAGCTGTTTTTT
once,TRBV19,TRBJ2-2,NA,CASSIGEHTGELFF,TGTGCCAGTAGTATCGGGGAACACACCGGGGAGCTGTTTTTT
NA,TRBV4-1,TRBJ2-1,TRBD2,CASSQGRGAALYNEQFF,TGCGCCAGCAGCCAAGGGCGGGGGGCCGCCCTTTACAATGAGCAGTTCTTC
few,TRBV4-2,TRBJ2-5,NA,CASSQDLAEETQYF,TGTGCCAGCAGCCAAGACCTCGCGGAAGAGACCCAGTACTTC
NA,TRBV9,TRBJ2-7,TRBD2,CASSVAASGVREQYF,TGTGCCAGCAGCGTAGCCGCTAGCGGGGTCCGCGAGCAGTACTTC
few,TRBV12-3/TRBV12-4,TRBJ2-3,NA,CASKVAEGAQYF,TGTGCCAGCAAGGTAGCGGAGGGGGCGCAGTATTTT
NA,TRBV10-3,TRBJ2-7,TRBD1,CATRDRFDEQYF,TGTGCCACCAGGGACAGGTTCGACGAGCAGTACTTC
few,TRBV29-1,TRBJ2-7,TRBD2,CSVEEGTSGMRYEQYF,TGCAGCGTTGAAGAGGGGACTAGCGGGATGAGGTACGAGCAGTACTTC